This T cell receptor (beta chain) was sequenced for a study of T-cell memory formation after mild COVID-19 (TCRdb year 2021). Concerning the study at large: Most TCR sequence clusters were specific to one of the two donors. The cohort was made up of two young adult volunteers, one female and one male, who were previously healthy. T-cell clones expanding and contracting after mild COVID-19 in two donors were tracked by longitudinal TCRalpha and TCRbeta repertoire sequencing.

Overall results and qualifications from the work: The study included only a couple of mild cases, and larger cohorts that include severe cases with pre-infection samples were judged to be necessary. Contracting CD4+ clones were located mainly in the CM and EM memory subsets, whereas CD8+ clones were found to be enriched in EMRA. Some responding clones were detected in pre-infection memory, which suggested that pre-existing cross-reactive memory T cells had joined the SARS-CoV-2 response. SARS-CoV-2 specificity was not confirmed for the second-wave clones peaking on day 37. From day 15 to 85, contracting clones showed balanced CD4/CD8 phenotypes, whereas a second wave of clones that expanded from day 15 to 37 leaned towards CD4+.

On this clonotype itself: What this receptor recognizes is not known. Base qualities are missing; no much larger clone stands one base away.

The sequencing machine was an Illumina NovaSeq 6000. TCRalpha and TCRbeta cDNA libraries were constructed by 5'RACE with constant-segment primers, with sample barcodes and unique molecular identifiers being introduced. RNA was extracted from every sample with Trizol reagent. Amplification of the libraries took two PCR steps, and the second step added a second sample barcode plus Illumina TruSeq adapters. Libraries were sequenced on an Illumina NovaSeq with 2 x 150 bp paired-end reads. In the source study's methods: Demultiplexing of reads and collapsing into UMI-guided consensus sequences were performed with migec v1.2.7. Using mixcr v2.1.11, UMI consensuses were aligned to TRA and TRB V and J templates and then assembled into clonotypes. A clonotype was counted as expanded or contracted only when both edgeR and NoisET called the clonotype significant, with the noise models trained on biological replicates. For edgeR calls, the thresholds were a false discovery rate-adjusted p below 0.01 and a log2 fold-change of 1. As an exploratory analysis of dynamics, PCA with hierarchical clustering was applied to max-normalized trajectories of the 1000 most abundant clonotypes. Separately sequenced CD4+ and CD8+ repertoires were used to assign a CD4 or CD8 phenotype to each responding clone. TCRdb handled the public reads itself, with Q25 trimming in fastp and clone calling in MiXCR, and kept productive beta chains. Rows with a matching CDR3 protein are joined into one entry that keeps the most common DNA and genes. For this entry, the V and J calls and clone size follow TCRdb and not the study's own pipeline. Counted in this sample were hundreds of thousands of distinct CDR3 sequences; roughly 13% of them appeared once. The top ten hold about 20% of the sample.

The CDR3 starts with the cysteine, ends with the phenylalanine, and has 16 residues. The CDR3 DNA has 48 bases and is translated from base 1. The germline V gene encodes CDR1 SGHRS and CDR2 YFSETQ. After removal of 2 bases from V and 1 base from J, the junction retains 5 bases not matched to a gene. PBMCs were isolated by Ficoll-Paque density gradient centrifugation. The rearrangement joined TRBV5-1 to TRBJ2-5; 10 bases in the junction line up with TRBD2. This sequence was found in a man aged 18 to 30 who had mild COVID-19 (a few samples of this study predate the infection). The sample titles of this study are shuffled in the database, so cell type and time point are left out; the donor was told from shared clones. Source material: PBMCs or a T cell subset sorted from them (not recorded which). CDR3 sequence: CASSFGSSGGQETQYF. The sequence in DNA is TGCGCCAGCAGCTTTGGGTCTAGCGGGGGCCAAGAGACCCAGTACTTC.